What follows are 7 T cell receptor beta chains derived from one specimen sequenced in a study of blood T cell repertoires in COVID-19. Using immunoSEQ multiplex PCR, the repertoire was profiled, and TCRdb retains in-frame clones only, with some absent. The table lists 350,000 or so clones, around 90% of them singletons. Sequenced input: peripheral blood. The receptors were sampled from a man younger than 35 with active or convalescent COVID-19.

The rearrangement uses TRBV5-1 and TRBJ2-7, with 7 positions matching TRBD2. CDR1 is SGHRS, CDR2 YFSETQ, per germline. CDR3 length: 14 amino acids. The V segment lost 4 bases and the J segment 0 bases; nucleotides outside the gene matches: 4. The CDR3 DNA sequence: TGCGCCAGCAGCAGACGGACTAGCTCCTACGAGCAGTACTTC. Translation gives CASSRRTSSYEQYF.

J is TRBJ1-5 and V is TRBV7-2; possible D gene TRBD1, 6 bases. The CDR3 has 14 amino acids. Germline-derived CDR1 and CDR2 are SGHTA and FQGNSA. The V end was cut by 1 base, the J end by 4 bases, with 8 bases between. The DNA for the CDR3 is TGTGCCAGCAGCTTAGACACAGGGAATCAGCCCCAGCATTTT. Amino acid sequence: CASSLDTGNQPQHF.

In its sample, this clone was seen a few times. The chain links TRBV15 to TRBJ2-7, with D maybe TRBD1 (5 bases). Germline V gene lookup returns CDR1 LNHNV and CDR2 YYDKDF (reference sequence). V was cut by 0 bases and J by 3 bases, with 15 bases left in between. The CDR3 contains 16 residues. The CDR3 here is CATSREGQAVGYEQYF. For the CDR3, the DNA is TGTGCCACCAGCAGAGAGGGGCAGGCCGTGGGCTACGAGCAGTACTTC.

The chain uses TRBV6-1 and TRBJ2-5; 8 nucleotides agree with TRBD2. Germline V lookup: CDR1 MNHNS, CDR2 SASEGT. The CDR3 covers 16 residues. Trimming took 1 base from V and 5 from J; bases not matched to a gene: 9. The CDR3 region has the DNA TGTGCCAGCAGTGAAGGATGGATAGCGGGGCTCGAGACCCAGTACTTC. Translating gives CASSEGWIAGLETQYF.

V usage is TRBV6-5 and J usage is TRBJ2-7; TRBD1 matches 10 bases. CDR1 and CDR2 (germline): MNHEY, SVGAGI. Trimming cost V 6 bases and J 2 bases; bases outside gene matches: 7. CDR3 size: 15 residues. The CDR3 region is CASSPGQGVPYEQYF. The CDR3 coding sequence is TGTGCCAGCAGCCCAGGACAGGGGGTTCCCTACGAGCAGTACTTC.

The gene calls are TRBV19 and TRBJ2-2, with 14 bases aligning to TRBD2. The CDR3 runs 19 residues. CDR1 is LNHDA, CDR2 SQIVND, per germline (reference sequence). The junction had 13 bases not matched to a gene; V was cut back by 4 bases and J by 6 bases. DNA of the CDR3: TGTGCCAGTAGTACCCACCCCGGGACTAGCGGGAGTTGGGCCGGGGAGCTGTTTTTT. Protein sequence: CASSTHPGTSGSWAGELFF. Combining the CDR3 with reference TRBV19 and TRBJ2-2 gives the whole variable domain DGGITQSPKYLFRKEGQNVTLSCEQNLNHDAMYWYRQDPGQGLRLIYYSQIVNDFQKGDIAEGYSVSREKKESFPLTVTSAQKNPTAFYLCASSTHPGTSGSWAGELFFGEGSRLTVL.

The V call is TRBV28, the J call TRBJ2-1; tentative D call: TRBD2 (6 bases). With 5 bases removed from V and 4 bases from J, the gap between germline ends came to 15 bases. The germline CDR1 and CDR2 sequences are MDHEN and SYDVKM. The CDR3 is made up of 15 amino acids. The DNA of the CDR3 is TGTGCCAGCAGTATTGGGGGGACTGAATACAATGAGCAGTTCTTC. This translates into CASSIGGTEYNEQFF.